These T cell receptor beta chains were read from a single sample in a study of T cell clusters in autoimmune cytopenias. TCRdb re-called the multiplex PCR reads and gives one entry per CDR3 protein, without DNA. The sample has over 4,500 distinct CDR3 sequences. The source material was peripheral blood. The source of these receptors is a human donor with an autoimmune cytopenia or autoimmune hepatitis (not recorded which). Both conserved end residues are part of each CDR3. The order of the fields is clone size, J gene, V gene, CDR3 protein. The size entry is marked missing in some rows and otherwise reads once, few, many or a size class.

>-|TRBJ2-2|TRBV21-1
CASSNLVVSRRGVGGELFF
>-|TRBJ2-4|TRBV7-2
CASRSGLAAYEQYF
>-|TRBJ1-5|TRBV30
CAWSVGGWQPQHF
>-|TRBJ1-1|TRBV19
CASSIGPSAAEAFF
>medium-sized|TRBJ2-1|TRBV6-5
CASSYGLGEQFF
>medium-sized|TRBJ2-3|TRBV27
CASSFFDRGNLGTDTQYF
>medium-sized|TRBJ2-3|TRBV13
CASSLGLVTGSTDTQYF
>medium-sized|TRBJ1-2|TRBV6-2/TRBV6-3
CASRNPGRIYGYTF
>medium-sized|TRBJ2-3|TRBV19
CASSIGLAGSRDTQYF
>medium-sized|TRBJ2-7|TRBV27
CASSFVENYEQYF
>medium-sized|TRBJ1-2|TRBV13
CASFTGSYGYTF
>-|TRBJ1-1|TRBV19
CASKVRGSTEAFF
>medium-sized|TRBJ2-3|TRBV5-4
CASSLSGGTTDTQYF
>-|TRBJ2-7|TRBV9
CASSVRETQYF
>medium-sized|TRBJ2-7|TRBV5-5
CASSFIHASYEQYF
>medium-sized|TRBJ2-7|TRBV12-3/TRBV12-4
CASSLLTYEQYF
>medium-sized|TRBJ2-1|TRBV6-5
CASSRGKRAHNEQFF
>medium-sized|TRBJ1-6|TRBV29-1
CSVRTSENNSPLHF
>-|TRBJ2-1|TRBV5-6
CASSLIWDRDNEQFF
>medium-sized|TRBJ2-1|TRBV19
CASNRGGYNEQFF
>-|TRBJ1-3|TRBV5-4
CASSRTGGWGNTIYF
>medium-sized|TRBJ2-4|TRBV29-1
CSVSGQGDKNIQYF
>-|TRBJ1-2|TRBV6-6
CASTSGNRGGGYTF
>medium-sized|TRBJ1-2|TRBV6-5
CASSYSASFYGYTF
>medium-sized|TRBJ2-7|TRBV12-3/TRBV12-4
CASSKGPSRDEQYF
>medium-sized|TRBJ2-3|TRBV7-6
CASSLAPWDTQYF
>-|TRBJ2-1|TRBV7-3
CASSLLAGTVGEQFF
>-|TRBJ2-1|TRBV4-3
CASSPLGSYNEQFF
>-|TRBJ2-1|TRBV2
CASSAGTSGSNEQFF
>medium-sized|TRBJ1-2|TRBV6-5
CASSYGRVRGRNYGYTF
>-|TRBJ1-6|TRBV20-1
CSAKAGVTTPLHF
>-|TRBJ1-1|TRBV20-1
CSAGRGQDKTEAFF
>-|TRBJ1-5|TRBV7-9
CASNSGANQPQHF
>medium-sized|TRBJ1-2|TRBV19
CASSMSPGFNYGYTF
>medium-sized|TRBJ1-2|TRBV12-3/TRBV12-4
CASSPLSDRSFLYGYTF
>-|TRBJ2-3|TRBV18
CASSPGGRGYDTQYF
>-|TRBJ2-7|TRBV10-3
CAISESGTSYEQYF
>medium-sized|TRBJ1-2|TRBV11-1
CASSLGAGWNYGYTF
>medium-sized|TRBJ2-1|TRBV7-6
CASSYADEQFF
>medium-sized|TRBJ2-7|TRBV19
CASSTPEGGEYEQYF
>-|TRBJ2-1|TRBV20-1
CSAKTSGRIFGNEQFF
>medium-sized|TRBJ1-4|TRBV5-6
CASSFVSDRGAILFF
>-|TRBJ1-4|TRBV7-9
CASSVGTKLFF
>medium-sized|TRBJ1-6|TRBV18
CASSHGINNSPLHF
>-|TRBJ1-2|TRBV20-1
CSAREGFGGIGYTF
>-|TRBJ2-1|TRBV24-1
CATSDLRRGNEQFF
>medium-sized|TRBJ1-5|TRBV6-2/TRBV6-3
CASSYLDGDQPQHF
>medium-sized|TRBJ1-2|TRBV11-2
CASSGVTLGGYTF
>-|TRBJ2-7|TRBV7-6
CASSLRAGTGNHEQYF
>medium-sized|TRBJ1-1|TRBV29-1
CSVPRWGDRAPNTEAFF
>medium-sized|TRBJ2-7|TRBV19
CASSVGQGFYEQYF
>medium-sized|TRBJ1-1|TRBV19
CASSMMTNTEAFF
>medium-sized|TRBJ2-2|TRBV11-2
CASSPLLGGELFF
>medium-sized|TRBJ1-4|TRBV19
CASRFGATNEKLFF
>medium-sized|TRBJ2-2|TRBV19
CASRSVYPGELFF
>medium-sized|TRBJ2-3|TRBV6-2/TRBV6-3
CASSYSGGGADTQYF
>-|TRBJ2-3|TRBV20-1
CSARVGAGGPTDTQYF
>-|TRBJ2-7|TRBV7-2
CASSTRTGTGGDEQYF
>medium-sized|TRBJ2-7|TRBV12-3/TRBV12-4
CASSLLNRGDYEQYF